This T cell receptor (beta chain) came from a study of T cells expressing NK-cell markers. For TCR beta, cDNA was produced by 5'RACE template switching with UMIs. TCRdb re-analyzed the 5' RACE reads; it lists each CDR3 protein once, without DNA. The sample has about 410,000 distinct CDR3 sequences, and its top ten clones hold roughly a tenth. The CDR3 loop spans 12 amino acids. In germline, CDR1 is SGHAT, CDR2 FQNNGV. This sequence originates from a woman in her forties or fifties in good health. The source material was blood T cells: a sorted CD56 or NKG2C T cell subset, CD4+ or CD8+ T cells, or bulk PBMC T cells (not recorded which). The rearrangement uses TRBV11-2 and TRBJ2-7; TCRdb's D call of TRBD1 is untestable without DNA. The CDR3 sequence: CASSSRAREQYF. The variable domain in full, completed from reference TRBV11-2 and TRBJ2-7, reads EAGVAQSPRYKIIEKRQSVAFWCNPISGHATLYWYQQILGQGPKLLIQFQNNGVVDDSQLPKDRFSAERLKGVDSTLKIQPAKLEDSAVYLCASSSRAREQYFGPGTRLTVT.